The rows below give T cell receptor beta chains drawn from one sample of a study of STAT5B mutations in CD4+ large granular lymphocyte leukemia. Here immunoSEQ multiplex PCR was the method, and the copy in TCRdb shows in-frame clones only, minus some. The data show 30,000 or so clones, about 77% seen once. Sequencing was performed on CD4+ T cells from blood buffy coats. These TCRs come from a human donor in good health. Each CDR3 is given with its conserved first and last residue.

V gene	J gene	CDR3 protein
TRBV6-1	TRBJ2-1	CASNTNSQVGYEQFF
TRBV14	TRBJ2-3	CASSQGSGLATSTSDTQYF
TRBV2	TRBJ2-6	CASIAGVVVSGANVLTF
TRBV19	TRBJ1-2	CASRLNSQGDGYGYTF
TRBV7-8	TRBJ2-7	CAVSRGQIYEQYF
TRBV6-5	TRBJ2-2	CASSYLTSGRPGELFF
TRBV15	TRBJ2-7	CATSRDLGGGYEQYF
TRBV9	TRBJ2-1	CASSVGAFHEQFF
TRBV5-6	TRBJ1-6	CASSLGQGVGNSPLHF
TRBV29-1	TRBJ1-2	CSVEPFDGGGYTF
TRBV6-5	TRBJ1-1	CAGSYGDRGGTEAFF
TRBV5-4	TRBJ2-5	CASSPVGGETQYF
TRBV7-2	TRBJ2-1	CASSFNDRLAGEQFF
TRBV7-2	TRBJ1-2	CASRPGQGTEGYTF